This T cell receptor (beta chain) appears in the sequencing data of a study of shared clonotypes between healthy human individuals (TCRdb year 2020). With respect to the entire study: The cohort comprised two women and three men aged 18 to 49 years. Libraries were prepared and TCR repertoires were sequenced by different laboratories using diverse techniques, in order to increase sequencing depth and limit assay-specific biases. Per donor, three plates each were used for CD4 naive and CD4 memory, two for CD8 naive, and one for CD8 memory. To estimate repertoire size and how much clonotypes are shared between individuals, the study performed deep sequencing of blood TCR repertoires from 4 to 6 healthy adults. Each donor's leukapheresis produced roughly between about 0.8 and 8.9 billion PBMCs. Results and caveats for the whole study, not just this receptor: Clonotypes shared by all four sorted-subset donors showed higher generation probabilities than non-shared clonotypes. The small number of donors limited the genetic and exposure-history diversity represented. When a handful of donors were compared, the shared fraction of clonotypes was about 5% for naive CD4, around 3.5% for naive CD8, 2.3% for memory CD4, and roughly 0.43% for memory CD8. Based on pairwise subsampling, the degree of clonotype sharing among donors was expected to be affected by sequencing depth. Sampling was limited to blood, and TCR repertoires in tissue likely differ from TCR repertoires in blood. Even with the large sequencing depth, rarefaction of the sorted-subset datasets indicated that sequencing was incomplete. Naive subsets generally had larger estimated clonotype richness than memory subsets did.

As for this clone: Its antigen target is currently unknown. No base quality information exists; no much larger clone differs at one position.

CD8 naive samples consisted of CD45RO-negative cells that were positively selected for CCR7, yielding a CD45RA+CCR7+ population without TemRA cells. Healthy HIV-negative adults with no recently reported acute infections or vaccinations were included as donors. All donors were Caucasian adults living in Nashville, Tennessee, USA. After blood collection by leukapheresis, PBMCs were isolated using Ficoll-Histopaque density gradient centrifugation and then cryopreserved in the vapor phase of liquid nitrogen. Purity and quantity of every magnetically sorted T cell population were checked by analytical flow cytometry. Genomic DNA was isolated from each sorted fraction and quantified by UV absorbance on a Nanodrop 2000c. Using the deep immunoSEQ assay, multiplex PCR amplified TCR CDR3 regions from genomic DNA. Genomic DNA extracted from each cell subset was distributed evenly over all wells of several immunoSEQ 96-well plates, and each plate served as one replicate. Each replicate PCR for sorted subsets received around 200 ng genomic DNA, equal to 30,000 or so T cell genomes. Purified libraries were measured with a Qubit 3.0 fluorometer, size-checked on a Bioanalyzer 2100, and measured again with the KAPA Library Quantification kit. Every immunoSEQ 96-well plate was sequenced on a separate single-read 150-cycle Illumina NextSeq 550 flow cell. As for how the authors treated the data: Because the immunoSEQ output held only junctional sequences and lacked quality scores, the filtering could not match the filtering applied to full-length reads. Sequences were annotated with PyIR, a Python wrapper for IgBLAST v1.9, using IMGT germline references to assign V/J genes and CDR3. Reads with weak V/J assignments (E-value above 1e-6), missing CDR3, stop codons, out-of-frame junctions, or ambiguous translated residues were removed. V3J clonotypes were defined as sequences sharing the same inferred V gene, J gene, and CDR3 amino acid sequence. The percentage overlap between two repertoires was calculated by dividing the number of shared unique clonotypes by the size of the smaller repertoire. RTK rarefaction, the Chao1 estimator, and Recon v2.1 estimates of unobserved clonotypes were used to assess repertoire richness. For all TCRbeta clonotypes obtained by the gDNA method from several donors, generation probabilities were computed with OLGA. The table was pulled from immuneACCESS by TCRdb, which kept in-frame rearrangements only. Such tables lose some clones; where checked, under half of the loss comes from unresolved V genes, and the rest has no known cause. That table supplies the V and J calls and clone size; D and trimming were determined from the DNA. The sample has around 1.9 million clones on record, just under 95% of them singletons. The ten largest make up over 1.5% of the sample.

CDR1 MNHEY and CDR2 SMNVEV were looked up in the germline V gene (reference sequence). V gives up 3 bases and J gives up 5 bases, and the segment between their germline ends measures 14 bases. The CDR3 spans 14 residues, from the cysteine through the phenylalanine. Only the CDR3 DNA is retained, 42 bases long and in frame from the first base. This TCR came from a man between 18 and 35 years old in good health. Some clones in this sample may be carry-over from other donors' samples. The rearranged segments are TRBV27 and TRBJ2-7; matching of 5 bases hints at TRBD1 as the D gene. Sequenced input: naive CD8+ T cells from PBMCs. In the paper's terms, the cell subset or site label means: CD45RA+CCR7+. CDR3 loop: CASSFQGNWDEQYF. The sequence in DNA is TGTGCCAGCAGTTTCCAGGGTAATTGGGACGAGCAGTACTTC.